This T cell receptor (beta chain) was sequenced for a study of blood T cell repertoires in COVID-19. At the level of the study: Both acute and convalescent COVID-19 samples were obtained from the United States, Italy and Spain. The analysed material was cDNA or gDNA that came from T cells, B-cell-depleted T cells, or PBMCs.

Recruited during active infection, patients (from Seattle) were subsequently followed longitudinally. Per the authors' pipeline: For nucleated cells, counts were estimated from reference gene primer amplification. TCRdb's table, derived via immunoSEQ multiplex PCR, lists solely in-frame clones and lacks some. V and J calls and clone size are given by that table; D and trimming were obtained from the DNA. The repertoire consists of roughly 45,000 clones, with over 75% occurring once and the leading ten covering 2.6%. V was shortened by 7 bases and J by 6 bases, with 23 bases between the two germline ends. CDR3 length: 16 residues. The germline gives CDR1 SGHTA, CDR2 FQGTGA.

The TCR was taken from a woman older than 75 with COVID-19, enrolled during active disease. Sequenced input: peripheral blood. The chain joins TRBV7-3 to TRBJ2-3; TRBD1 is a possible D gene (6 bases). In DNA, the CDR3 is TGTGCCAGCATCCAAAACAGGGCAACCCAGCCCGATACGCAGTATTTT. Residues: CASIQNRATQPDTQYF.